This T cell receptor beta chain was captured in a study of blood T cell repertoires in COVID-19. Background on the study: The samples span acute and convalescent COVID-19 from the United States, Italy and Spain. Sources were T cells, B-cell-depleted T cells, or PBMCs; the material itself was cDNA or gDNA.

The assay was immunoSEQ multiplex PCR, and TCRdb's table has in-frame clones only and misses some. This table holds 70,000 to 80,000 clones, approximately 86% found once. The CDR3 runs 14 residues. The ends were cut back, 6 bases at V and 4 bases at J, with 15 bases in the middle. Germline-derived CDR1 and CDR2 are MNHEY and SVGAGI. Input material: peripheral blood. This sequence originates from a woman aged 55 to 70 with acute or convalescent COVID-19. The chain has TRBV6-5 and TRBJ1-2; D gene uncertain. CDR3: CASSRIDTIYGYTF. Here the CDR3 DNA reads TGTGCCAGCAGCCGAATCGACACCATCTATGGCTACACCTTC.